This T cell receptor beta chain was captured in a study of blood T cell repertoires in COVID-19. Whole-study context: The United States, Italy and Spain provided the acute and convalescent COVID-19 samples.

This clone has a handful of counts. This CDR3 spans 14 amino acids. Germline CDR1 and CDR2: SGHRS and YFSETQ. V lost 0 bases, J lost 2 bases, and 9 bases lay in between. As processed by the authors: Reference gene primer amplification gave estimated nucleated cell counts. Using immunoSEQ multiplex PCR, the repertoire was profiled, and TCRdb retains in-frame clones only, with some absent. The V and J calls and the clone size are those of that table, but D and trimming were determined from the DNA. This table has 250,000 or so clones, 90% appearing once. The rearrangement joins TRBV5-1 to TRBJ2-7; D gene unclear. This TCR derives from a young man with COVID-19, enrolled during active disease. The sequencing sample was made of peripheral blood. CDR3 nucleotide sequence: TGCGCCAGCAGCTTGGGTCTAGGCCCCTACGAGCAGTACTTC. The encoded protein is CASSLGLGPYEQYF.